This TCR beta chain was recovered during a study of T cell responses to AZD1222 COVID-19 vaccine. Trimming stripped 5 bases from V and 7 bases from J, with 17 bases between. The CDR3 contains 15 residues. Per the germline V gene, CDR1 is MNHEY and CDR2 is SMNVEV (reference sequence). Some clones are missing from TCRdb's copy, which holds only in-frame ones; the method was immunoSEQ multiplex PCR. The table shows about 76,000 clones, with around nine tenths occurring only once. Study-wide results and caveats: White British ancestry dominated among donors, who included more females, and clonal diversity was possibly underestimated. Per reports, nearly half of all spike-specific TCRs target regions that are unmutated in variants.

A single count supports this clone. Its antigen is undetermined. This chain joins TRBV27 and TRBJ1-4, with TRBD1 as a possible D gene (5 bases). This clonotype originated in an adult in good health. Sequences were derived from peripheral blood, sampled on day 0 of AZD1222 vaccination. For the CDR3, the DNA is TGTGCCAGCAGTCCCCGGGACCCCGCTGGTGAAAAACTGTTTTTT. It encodes CASSPRDPAGEKLFF.